This TCR beta chain is drawn from a study of shared clonotypes between healthy human individuals. Study-level results: Sampling covered blood only; tissue repertoires likely differ. A limitation of the genetic and exposure-history diversity represented arose from few donors. It was the non-shared clonotypes that had lower generation probabilities than clonotypes shared by all four donors. Naive subsets usually exceeded memory subsets in estimated richness.

Worth noting for this clone: Its cognate antigen is unknown.

Profiling relied on immunoSEQ multiplex PCR, and the TCRdb table lists in-frame clones only, not all of them. The table includes some 2.1 million clones, around 93% detected once. Cells designated naive CD8 were CD45RO-negative and were positively selected for CCR7, with terminally differentiated effector memory CD45RA+ cells excluded. Input material: naive CD8+ T cells from PBMCs. This clonotype originated in a man younger than 30 in good health. Some clones in this sample may be carry-over from other donors' samples.

The CDR3 is CASSQDPGADEQYF. Here the CDR3 DNA reads TGTGCCAGCAGCCAAGATCCAGGGGCGGACGAGCAGTACTTC. The chain is built from TRBV14 and TRBJ2-7, with a weak D call TRBD1 (6 bases). V was pared by 0 bases and J by 5 bases, with 11 bases between. CDR1 is SGHDN, CDR2 FVKESK, per germline. This CDR3 is built from 14 residues.